These 29 T cell receptor beta chains came from one sample sequenced in a study of T cell changes during pregnancy in multiple sclerosis. The method was immunoSEQ multiplex PCR; TCRdb's version includes in-frame clones alone and lacks a portion of them. The data contain roughly 30,000 clones, approximately 94% of them seen just once; the ten biggest clones take up around 0.42%. The specimen comprised CD4+ T cells from peripheral blood mononuclear cells, sampled in the second trimester of pregnancy. The receptors here all came from a female donor with multiple sclerosis, enrolled in a pregnancy study.

CDR3 residues: CASSSRLAGESVTGELFF. The CDR3 DNA follows: TGCGCCAGCAGCTCGCGTTTGGCGGGAGAGTCGGTAACCGGGGAGCTGTTTTTT. The gene calls are TRBV5-1 and TRBJ2-2; 7 positions agree with TRBD2. Germline trimming cut 3 bases from V and 5 bases from J; bases unmatched to any gene: 16. The CDR3 loop spans 18 amino acids. Germline loops: CDR1 SGHRS, CDR2 YFSETQ.

This rearrangement joins TRBV5-4 to TRBJ2-7, with 11 bases identical to TRBD2. The germline V gene encodes CDR1 SGHNT and CDR2 YYREEE (reference sequence). This CDR3 spans 17 amino acids. V was clipped by 0 bases and J by 6 bases; unmatched bases: 11. The CDR3, as DNA: TGTGCCAGCAGCTTGGGTAGCGGGAGGGCCGCGAGTCTCGAGCAGTACTTC. The encoded protein is CASSLGSGRAASLEQYF.

The table lists this clone with a count of one. This chain links TRBV19 with TRBJ2-7; D is unclear. The CDR3 is 15 residues long. Trimming cost V 7 bases and J 2 bases, with 18 bases left between them. Germline assignment: CDR1 LNHDA and CDR2 SQIVND (reference sequence). CDR3 in amino acids: CASTPGGYGTYEQYF. CDR3 bases: TGTGCCAGTACCCCCGGCGGCTATGGTACCTACGAGCAGTACTTC.

V usage is TRBV9 and J usage is TRBJ1-3; D possibly corresponds to TRBD1 (5 bases). CDR1 SGDLS and CDR2 YYNGEE come from the germline V gene. The CDR3 is made up of 15 amino acids. Between the trimmed V and J ends, which lost 4 bases and 8 bases, there was a span of 19 bases. CDR3 DNA sequence: TGTGCCAGCAGCCCCAACTGGGGGGGGTTGGACACCATATATTTT. Its translation is CASSPNWGGLDTIYF. Supplemented by reference TRBV9 and TRBJ1-3, the full variable domain reads DSGVTQTPKHLITATGQRVTLRCSPRSGDLSVYWYQQSLDQGLQFLIQYYNGEERAKGNILERFSAQQFPDLHSELNLSSLELGDSALYFCASSPNWGGLDTIYFGEGSWLTVV.

This clone was detected only a few times. The rearrangement joins TRBV2 to TRBJ1-2, with TRBD1 as a possible D gene (6 bases). CDR3 size: 14 residues. Germline values: CDR1 SNHLY, CDR2 FYNNEI. Trimming removed 4 bases from V and 8 bases from J, with 17 bases in between. The DNA for the CDR3 is TGTGCCAGCAGTGGCCTAACAGGGCTGAGGGGCTACACCTTC. Its translation: CASSGLTGLRGYTF.

As to this clone: One end of the junction does not line up with germline, which may come from a read error. The chain joins TRBV15 to TRBJ1-1; 7 positions match TRBD1. Germline loops: CDR1 LNHNV, CDR2 YYDKDF (reference sequence). The CDR3 is 17 amino acids. The CDR3 protein is CAASSGGRVHRNTEAFF. CDR3 DNA: TGTGCCGCCAGCTCAGGGGGAAGGGTTCACAGGAACACTGAAGCTTTCTTT.

The chain joins TRBV12-2 to TRBJ2-1; the D call in the table, TRBD2, was not verified against the DNA. TRBV12-2 is deemed a pseudogene. The CDR3 has 15 residues. CDR3 nucleotides: TGTGCAAGTCGCCCTAGACTAGCGGGAGACAATGAGCAGTTCTTC. As protein: CASRPRLAGDNEQFF.

The chain employs TRBV7-8 and TRBJ1-5; D might be TRBD1 (5 bases). Germline-derived CDR1 and CDR2 are SGHVS and FQNEAQ. Trimming left V 4 bases short and J 6 bases short, with 10 bases between. CDR3 size: 13 residues. The CDR3 loop reads CASSSGGVQPQHF. CDR3 DNA: TGTGCCAGCAGCTCCGGGGGAGTTCAGCCCCAGCATTTT.

The chain is built from TRBV18 and TRBJ2-1, with 12 bases matching TRBD2. The CDR3 loop spans 16 amino acids. Germline CDR1 KGHSH, CDR2 LQKENI. After removal of 1 base from V and 7 bases from J, the junction contained 5 bases not matched to a gene. CDR3 in amino acids: CASSPLPGLAGNEQFF. In DNA form, the CDR3 reads TGTGCCAGCTCACCACTCCCCGGACTAGCGGGGAATGAGCAGTTCTTC. The full variable domain, rest sourced from reference TRBV18 and TRBJ2-1, is NAGVMQNPRHLVRRRGQEARLRCSPMKGHSHVYWYRQLPEEGLKFMVYLQKENIIDESGMPKERFSAEFPKEGPSILRIQQVVRGDSAAYFCASSPLPGLAGNEQFFGPGTRLTVL.

The chain has TRBV30 and TRBJ2-1, with a tentative D call TRBD2 (5 bases). CDR3 length: 13 residues. Germline values: CDR1 GTSNPN, CDR2 SVGIG (reference sequence). Trimming stripped 3 bases from V and 0 bases from J, with 6 bases between. Written as DNA, the CDR3 is TGTGCCTGGAGAAGCGGCTCCTACAATGAGCAGTTCTTC. Amino acids: CAWRSGSYNEQFF.

The chain is built from TRBV5-1 and TRBJ1-2; TRBD1 matches at 12 bases. The CDR3 runs to 15 residues. Germline V gene data show CDR1 as SGHRS and CDR2 as YFSETQ. Trimming took 4 bases from V and 4 from J; bases not matched to a gene: 5. DNA of the CDR3: TGCGCCAGCAGCCCGGGGACAGGGGGCCTCTATGGCTACACCTTC. Its translation: CASSPGTGGLYGYTF.

This clone showed up just once. The genes are TRBV7-8 and TRBJ2-6, with D uncertain. The length of the CDR3 is 17 residues. The V end lost 1 base, the J end lost 0 bases, and 10 bases lay between the germline ends. In germline, CDR1 is SGHVS, CDR2 FQNEAQ. The CDR3 DNA sequence: TGTGCCAGCAGCTTAGTGTTTTCTCCCTCTGGGGCCAACGTCCTGACTTTC. Residues: CASSLVFSPSGANVLTF. The entire variable domain, with the rest obtained from reference TRBV7-8 and TRBJ2-6, is as follows: GAGVSQSPRYKVAKRGQDVALRCDPISGHVSLFWYQQALGQGPEFLTYFQNEAQLDKSGLPSDRFFAERPEGSVSTLKIQRTQQEDSAVYLCASSLVFSPSGANVLTFGAGSRLTVL.

The chain employs TRBV6-5 and TRBJ1-1; D gene unclear. V dropped 0 bases and J dropped 4 bases, with 9 bases sitting between them. The CDR3 is made up of 14 amino acids. Per germline, CDR1 MNHEY and CDR2 SVGAGI. The CDR3 bases are TGTGCCAGCAGTTACTCGCGGGGTGGCACTGAAGCTTTCTTT. This codes for CASSYSRGGTEAFF.

The chain recombines TRBV29-1 with TRBJ1-2; 7 bases are a match to TRBD1. The junction had 10 bases not matched to a gene; V was cut back by 6 bases and J by 6 bases. This CDR3 has 13 amino acids. Germline V CDR1 and CDR2: SQVTM, ANQGSEA. CDR3 residues: CSVADRRGDGYTF. The CDR3 nucleotides are TGCAGCGTGGCGGACAGGAGGGGGGATGGCTACACCTTC. Full variable domain (remainder filled in from reference TRBV29-1 and TRBJ1-2): SAVISQKPSRDICQRGTSLTIQCQVDSQVTMMFWYRQQPGQSLTLIATANQGSEATYESGFVIDKFPISRPNLTFSTLTVSNMSPEDSSIYLCSVADRRGDGYTFGSGTRLTVV.

V is TRBV23-1 and J is TRBJ2-3, with 9 bases aligning to TRBD2. TRBV23-1 is an ORF, and what it does is uncertain. V lost 2 bases, J lost 0 bases, and 9 bases stayed unmatched. CDR3 length: 18 amino acids. CDR3 nucleotide sequence: TGCGCCAGCAGTCAAGATAGCGGGAGTACGGGAAGCACAGATACGCAGTATTTT. It yields the protein CASSQDSGSTGSTDTQYF.

This chain uses TRBV14 with TRBJ2-1; 7 bases align to TRBD2. Germline loops: CDR1 SGHDN, CDR2 FVKESK. J lost 10 bases, V lost 2 bases, and 11 bases had no gene match. The CDR3 runs 15 residues. The CDR3: CASSQKRVFGGEQFF. In DNA form, the CDR3 reads TGTGCCAGCAGCCAAAAGCGGGTCTTCGGGGGGGAGCAGTTCTTC.

The genes are TRBV11-2 and TRBJ2-7, with 8 bases that match TRBD2. The trim removed 1 base at V and 0 bases at J, leaving 8 bases unmatched. The length of the CDR3 is 17 residues. Germline values: CDR1 SGHAT, CDR2 FQNNGV. The CDR3: CASSLVGGSGSSYEQYF. The CDR3 nucleotides read TGTGCCAGCAGCTTAGTCGGGGGGAGCGGGAGCTCCTACGAGCAGTACTTC.

CDR3: CASSKRGGGNEQFF. DNA for the CDR3: TGTGCCTCCAGTAAGAGGGGTGGAGGGAATGAGCAGTTCTTC. This chain connects TRBV19 to TRBJ2-1, with TRBD2 as a possible D gene (6 bases). The CDR3 has 14 amino acids. The V and J ends lost 11 bases and 7 bases respectively, with 21 bases between them. Per germline, CDR1 LNHDA and CDR2 SQIVND (reference sequence). Full variable domain (outside the CDR3, taken from reference TRBV19 and TRBJ2-1): DGGITQSPKYLFRKEGQNVTLSCEQNLNHDAMYWYRQDPGQGLRLIYYSQIVNDFQKGDIAEGYSVSREKKESFPLTVTSAQKNPTAFYLCASSKRGGGNEQFFGPGTRLTVL.

The chain uses TRBV7-6 and TRBJ1-1, with a possible D match to TRBD1 (6 bases). V was cut by 5 bases and J by 0 bases, with 10 bases left in between. This CDR3 spans 14 amino acids. Looked up from germline, CDR1 is SGHVS and CDR2 is FNYEAQ. DNA of the CDR3: TGTGCCAGCAGCCTCGGACAGTTGAACACTGAAGCTTTCTTT. This gives the protein CASSLGQLNTEAFF.

The V gene is TRBV28, the J gene TRBJ1-2, with D unclear. CDR1 and CDR2 (germline): MDHEN, SYDVKM. CDR3 size: 14 residues. V lost 3 bases, J lost 10 bases, and 18 bases lay in between. In DNA form, the CDR3 reads TGTGCCAGCAGTTTGGCCCCTCTCTTCCCTGACTACACCTTC. It codes for CASSLAPLFPDYTF.

This clone was recorded only once. V is TRBV27 and J is TRBJ2-7; TRBD1 matches at 8 bases. The CDR3 extends over 12 amino acids. V trimming: 10 bases; J trimming: 6 bases; junction bases outside the gene matches: 8. Germline V gene data show CDR1 as MNHEY and CDR2 as SMNVEV (reference sequence). Written as DNA, the CDR3 is TGTGCCACCAAACGGACAGGGTCCGAGCAGTACTTC. This sequence encodes CATKRTGSEQYF.

This rearrangement joins TRBV7-6 to TRBJ1-2, with D perhaps TRBD1 (6 bases). V lost 5 bases and J lost 5, with 12 bases in between. The germline V gene encodes CDR1 SGHVS and CDR2 FNYEAQ. The CDR3 has 13 amino acids. The CDR3 sequence: CASSPPGEYGYTF. DNA for the CDR3: TGTGCCAGCAGCCCCCCAGGGGAATATGGCTACACCTTC.

The V and J genes are TRBV6-4 and TRBJ2-2; D call uncertain. Germline loops: CDR1 MRHNA, CDR2 SNTAGT. The CDR3 has 16 amino acids. The germline V and J ends were trimmed by 2 bases and 0 bases, with 10 bases remaining between them. CDR3 bases: TGTGCCAGCAGTGACCAACTGGGCTCGAACACCGGGGAGCTGTTTTTT. Translation: CASSDQLGSNTGELFF.

V usage is TRBV9 and J usage is TRBJ1-1; TRBD1 matches at 7 bases. Germline values: CDR1 SGDLS, CDR2 YYNGEE. The CDR3 runs to 13 residues. With V trimmed by 3 bases and J by 5 bases, 4 bases remained unmatched. In DNA, the CDR3 is TGTGCCAGCAGCGGGACAGGCTGGACTGAAGCTTTCTTT. Translated, it gives CASSGTGWTEAFF.

The V and J genes are TRBV6-8 and TRBJ2-5; tentative D call: TRBD2 (5 bases). CDR3 size: 12 residues. The germline CDR1 and CDR2 sequences are MNHGY and SAAAGT. V was pared by 6 bases and J by 5 bases, with 10 bases between. The CDR3 coding sequence is TGTGCCAGCAGCCCTCCGGGGGAGACCCAGTACTTC. The encoded protein is CASSPPGETQYF.

V gene TRBV25-1 combines with J gene TRBJ2-6; 7 bases line up with TRBD1. With 4 bases clipped from V and 0 bases from J, the junction kept 6 bases outside the gene matches. The CDR3 sequence is 17 residues long. Germline V lookup: CDR1 MGHDK, CDR2 SYGVNS. This chain's CDR3 is CASSAYGTVSGANVLTF. The CDR3 nucleotides are TGTGCCAGCAGTGCCTATGGGACAGTCTCTGGGGCCAACGTCCTGACTTTC.

This rearrangement joins TRBV2 to TRBJ2-1, with D tentatively TRBD1 (7 bases). The CDR3 spans 17 residues. Trimming left V 3 bases short and J 6 bases short, with 21 bases between. CDR1 is SNHLY and CDR2 is FYNNEI in the germline V gene. Written as DNA, the CDR3 is TGTGCCAGCAGTGATTACTTGGGGAGACAGGGAGGCAATGAGCAGTTCTTC. Translated: CASSDYLGRQGGNEQFF.

The V and J genes are TRBV27 and TRBJ2-7, with 15 bases matching TRBD2. This CDR3 contains 17 residues. Germline V gene sequence: CDR1 MNHEY, CDR2 SMNVEV (reference sequence). The junction had 7 bases not matched to a gene; V was cut back by 4 bases and J by 3 bases. CDR3 DNA: TGTGCCAGCAGTTACTCGGGACTAGCGGGGGGCCACTACGAGCAGTACTTC. This gives the protein CASSYSGLAGGHYEQYF.

The chain has TRBV11-1 and TRBJ2-1; 8 bases agree with TRBD2. CDR1 and CDR2 (germline): SGHAT, FQDESV (reference sequence). There are 19 residues in the CDR3. Losses at the gene ends were 5 bases for V and 2 bases for J; bases not matched to a gene: 17. CDR3 nucleotide sequence: TGTGCCAGCAGCCCTAGATGGAGCGGGAGAGTAATCACCTACAATGAGCAGTTCTTC. This gives the protein CASSPRWSGRVITYNEQFF.